Listed here is a single TCR beta chain. This specimen belongs to a study of blood T cells in healthy people across ages. Alongside a J-beta primer mix, a sample-barcoded 5' primer served in a second PCR lasting about 7 to 11 cycles. Every sample produced at least 2.5 million CDR3-containing paired-end reads. TCRdb reprocessed the 5' RACE reads via MiXCR and lists one record per CDR3 protein. The sample lists some 1 million distinct CDR3 sequences; 45% were seen once. The material sequenced was blood. The receptor's source is a woman aged 60-75 years in good health.

CDR3 protein: CASSEGSGILYEQYF. In DNA, the CDR3 is TGTGCCAGCAGTGAGGGTAGCGGAATCCTCTACGAGCAGTACTTC. This chain connects TRBV2 to TRBJ2-7; perhaps TRBD2 as D (6 bases). This CDR3 is 15 amino acids long. The germline gives CDR1 SNHLY, CDR2 FYNNEI. The germline V and J ends were trimmed by 3 bases and 3 bases, with 15 bases remaining between them.